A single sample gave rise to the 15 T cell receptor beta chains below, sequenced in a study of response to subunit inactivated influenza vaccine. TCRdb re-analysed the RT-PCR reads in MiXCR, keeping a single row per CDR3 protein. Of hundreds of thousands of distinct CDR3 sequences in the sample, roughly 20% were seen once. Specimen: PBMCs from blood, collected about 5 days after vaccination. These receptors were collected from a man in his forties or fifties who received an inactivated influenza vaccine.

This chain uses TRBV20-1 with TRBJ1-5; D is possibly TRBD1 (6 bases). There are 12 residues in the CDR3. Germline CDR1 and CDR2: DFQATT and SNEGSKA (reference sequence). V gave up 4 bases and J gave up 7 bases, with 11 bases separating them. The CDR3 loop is CSAKEGGQPQHF. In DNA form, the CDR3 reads TGCAGTGCTAAGGAGGGGGGACAGCCCCAGCATTTT.

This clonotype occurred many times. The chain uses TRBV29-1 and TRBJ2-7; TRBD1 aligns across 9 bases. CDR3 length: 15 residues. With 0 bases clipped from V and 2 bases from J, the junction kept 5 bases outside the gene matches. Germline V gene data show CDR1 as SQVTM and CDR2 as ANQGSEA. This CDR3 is CSVEEWTGATYEQYF. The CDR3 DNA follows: TGCAGCGTTGAAGAGTGGACAGGGGCGACCTACGAGCAGTACTTC.

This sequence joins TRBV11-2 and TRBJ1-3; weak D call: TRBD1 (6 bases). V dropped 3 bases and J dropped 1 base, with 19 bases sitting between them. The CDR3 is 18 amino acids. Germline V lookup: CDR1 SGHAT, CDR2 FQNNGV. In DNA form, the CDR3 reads TGTGCCAGCAGCTTGTCAGGGGCGACATGGCTATCTGGAAACACCATATATTTT. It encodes CASSLSGATWLSGNTIYF.

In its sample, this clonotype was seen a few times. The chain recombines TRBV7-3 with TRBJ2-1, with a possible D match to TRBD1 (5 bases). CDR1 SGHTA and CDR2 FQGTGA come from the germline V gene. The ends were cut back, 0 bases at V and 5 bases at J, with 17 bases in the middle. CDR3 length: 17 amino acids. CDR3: CASSLTAGPVTNNEQFF. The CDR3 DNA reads TGTGCCAGCAGCTTAACGGCAGGGCCGGTGACAAACAATGAGCAGTTCTTC.

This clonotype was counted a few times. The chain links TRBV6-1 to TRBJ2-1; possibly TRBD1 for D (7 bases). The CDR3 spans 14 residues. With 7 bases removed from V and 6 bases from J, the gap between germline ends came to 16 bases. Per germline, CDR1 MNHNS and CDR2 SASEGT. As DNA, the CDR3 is TGTGCCAGCAAACGGGCCCAGGGGGGCAATGAGCAGTTCTTC. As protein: CASKRAQGGNEQFF.

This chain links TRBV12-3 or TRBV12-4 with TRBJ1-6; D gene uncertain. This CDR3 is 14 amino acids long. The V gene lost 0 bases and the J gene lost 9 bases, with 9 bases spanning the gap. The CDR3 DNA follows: TGTGCCAGCAGTTTAGCAGGGAGCCGTTCACCCCTCCACTTT. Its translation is CASSLAGSRSPLHF.

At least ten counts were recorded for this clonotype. The CDR3 bases are TGCAGTGCTTCCGGGACAGGGGTTAATTCACCCCTCCACTTT. Amino acid sequence: CSASGTGVNSPLHF. V is TRBV20-1 and J is TRBJ1-6; 10 nucleotides align to TRBD1. The V gene end was trimmed by 5 bases and the J gene end by 6 bases; junction bases not matched to a gene: 4. The CDR3 is 14 amino acids. CDR1 is DFQATT, CDR2 SNEGSKA, per germline (reference sequence).

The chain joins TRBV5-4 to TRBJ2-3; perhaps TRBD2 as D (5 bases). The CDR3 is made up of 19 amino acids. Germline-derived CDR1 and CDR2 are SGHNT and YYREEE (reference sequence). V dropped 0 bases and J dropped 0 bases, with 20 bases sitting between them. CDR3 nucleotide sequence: TGTGCCAGCAGCTTGGTATTAGCGCAGACTTCCGCTAGCACAGATACGCAGTATTTT. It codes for CASSLVLAQTSASTDTQYF.

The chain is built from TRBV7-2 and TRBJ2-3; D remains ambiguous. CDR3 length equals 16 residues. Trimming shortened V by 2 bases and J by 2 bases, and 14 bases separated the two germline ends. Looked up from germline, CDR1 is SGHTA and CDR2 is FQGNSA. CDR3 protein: CASSLLGRTTTDTQYF. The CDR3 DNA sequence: TGTGCCAGCAGCTTATTAGGGCGGACCACCACAGATACGCAGTATTTT.

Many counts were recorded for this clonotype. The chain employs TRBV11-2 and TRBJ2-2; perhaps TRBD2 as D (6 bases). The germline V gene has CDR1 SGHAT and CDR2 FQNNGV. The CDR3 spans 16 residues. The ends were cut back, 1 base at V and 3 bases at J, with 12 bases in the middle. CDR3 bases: TGTGCCAGCAGCTTAGTTGGGACTGGCTACACCGGGGAGCTGTTTTTT. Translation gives CASSLVGTGYTGELFF.

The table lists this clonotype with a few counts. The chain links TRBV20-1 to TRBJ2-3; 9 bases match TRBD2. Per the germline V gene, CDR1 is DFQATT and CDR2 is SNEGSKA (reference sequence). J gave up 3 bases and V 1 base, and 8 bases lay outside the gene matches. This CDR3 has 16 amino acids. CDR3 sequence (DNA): TGCAGTGCTAGAGGGGGGAGCGGGGGGACGACAGATACGCAGTATTTT. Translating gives CSARGGSGGTTDTQYF.

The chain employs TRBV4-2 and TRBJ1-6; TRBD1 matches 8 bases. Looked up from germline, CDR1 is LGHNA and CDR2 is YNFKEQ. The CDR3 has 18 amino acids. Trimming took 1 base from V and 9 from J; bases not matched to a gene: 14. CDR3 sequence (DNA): TGTGCCAGCAGCCAAGCATCGGCGGGGGGACAGGTGATTTCACCCCTCCACTTT. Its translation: CASSQASAGGQVISPLHF.

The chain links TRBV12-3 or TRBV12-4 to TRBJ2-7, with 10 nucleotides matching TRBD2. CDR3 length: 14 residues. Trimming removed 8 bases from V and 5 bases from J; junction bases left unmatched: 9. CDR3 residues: CASGPAGGPHEQYF. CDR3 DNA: TGTGCCAGCGGCCCAGCGGGGGGGCCCCACGAGCAGTACTTC.

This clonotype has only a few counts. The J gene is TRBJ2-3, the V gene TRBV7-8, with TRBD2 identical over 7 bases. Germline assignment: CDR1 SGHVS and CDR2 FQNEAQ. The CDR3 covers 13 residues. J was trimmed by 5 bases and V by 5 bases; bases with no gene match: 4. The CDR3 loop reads CASSLRERDTQYF. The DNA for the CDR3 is TGTGCCAGCAGCCTGCGGGAGAGAGATACGCAGTATTTT.

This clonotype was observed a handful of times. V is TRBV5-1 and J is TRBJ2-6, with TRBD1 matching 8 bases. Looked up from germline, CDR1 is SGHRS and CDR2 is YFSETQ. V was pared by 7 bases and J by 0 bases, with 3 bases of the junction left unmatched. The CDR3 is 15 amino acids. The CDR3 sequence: CASGGTGSGANVLTF. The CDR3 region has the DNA TGCGCCAGCGGGGGGACAGGCTCTGGGGCCAACGTCCTGACTTTC.